This record covers a single T cell receptor beta chain. Its antigen remains unknown. V was trimmed by 1 base and J by 3 bases, leaving 7 bases between them. From germline, CDR1 is SGHNT and CDR2 YYREEE (reference sequence). The CDR3 loop spans 13 amino acids. Sequenced by immunoSEQ multiplex PCR; TCRdb stores in-frame clones only, minus some. Altogether tens of thousands of clones are present, 90% to 97% being singletons, with the ten largest covering roughly 1.2%. This record belongs to a study of cytomegalovirus exposure and HLA in healthy donors. Points from the study as a whole: The authors confirmed in vitro that a few CMV-associated chains were specific for CMV antigens.

J is TRBJ1-2 and V is TRBV5-4; possible D gene TRBD1, 6 bases. The sequencing sample was made of PBMCs. The TCR comes from a woman aged 18-35 years in good health and CMV-seronegative. For the CDR3, the DNA is TGTGCCAGCAGCTTGCCAGGGGACTATGGCTACACCTTC. It specifies CASSLPGDYGYTF.